This note documents a single T cell receptor (beta chain) sequence. Its antigen remains unknown. The sample is drawn from a study of blood T cells in healthy people across ages. Findings and caveats of the study: Reliance upon unsorted PBMCs precluded definitive naive versus antigen-experienced comparison.

This CDR3 comprises 15 residues. V was shortened by 6 bases and J by 7 bases, with 21 bases between the two germline ends. Germline CDR1 and CDR2: SNHLY and FYNNEI. Then a second PCR, running roughly 7 to 11 cycles, was carried out with a sample-barcoded 5' primer and a J-beta primer mix. TCRdb re-derived calls from the 5' RACE reads in MiXCR, one entry per CDR3 protein. The sample holds approximately 2,000,000 distinct CDR3 sequences; approximately 40% are singletons and the top ten take more than 20%. The sequenced material came from blood. This TCR came from a human donor in good health. This chain connects TRBV2 to TRBJ1-2; maybe TRBD1 (6 bases). CDR3 sequence (DNA): TGTGCCAGCAGCTCATTAATGGGACGACAGGCTGGCTACACCTTC. Translating it yields CASSSLMGRQAGYTF.